This TCR beta chain comes out of a study of graft-versus-host responses after intestinal transplantation. The study, taken as a whole, reports: Recipient marrow held GvH clones, some first seen in ileum or blood.

This clone was picked up a small number of times. As yet, its antigen is unknown. V was clipped by 1 base and J by 7 bases; unmatched bases: 6. CDR1 and CDR2 from the germline V gene are GTSNPN and SVGIG (reference sequence). The CDR3 sequence is 13 residues long. The repertoire was sequenced with immunoSEQ multiplex PCR; TCRdb's copy has only in-frame clones and lacks some. The sample holds 50,000 to 55,000 clones, roughly 90% seen once. This TCR was recovered from a human donor who was the organ donor for an intestinal transplant. The input for sequencing was unstimulated CD4+ T cells sorted from spleen or lymph node cells, taken before transplant. The J gene is TRBJ1-1, the V gene TRBV30; TRBD1 agrees at 7 bases. This CDR3 reads CAWSGAWTGEAFF. In nucleotides, the CDR3 is TGTGCCTGGAGTGGAGCCTGGACAGGTGAAGCTTTCTTT.